What follows are 12 T cell receptor beta chains derived from one specimen sequenced in a study of blood T cell repertoires in COVID-19. The assay was immunoSEQ multiplex PCR, and TCRdb's table has in-frame clones only and misses some. Found here are about 140,000 clones, approximately 80% of them singletons; the top ten hold 16%. Sequenced input: peripheral blood. The receptors here all came from a man over 45 with acute or convalescent COVID-19.

V usage is TRBV27 and J usage is TRBJ1-1, with D perhaps TRBD1 (5 bases). This CDR3 comprises 14 residues. V was shortened by 2 bases and J by 6 bases, with 13 bases between the two germline ends. CDR1 and CDR2 (germline): MNHEY, SMNVEV (reference sequence). As DNA, the CDR3 is TGTGCCAGCAGTTTAGGGGGAGGCCCGGCTGAAGCTTTCTTT. This translates into CASSLGGGPAEAFF.

V is TRBV5-1 and J is TRBJ1-1; 9 bases map to TRBD1. J lost 5 bases, V lost 4 bases, and 6 bases had no gene match. The V gene's germline CDR1 is SGHRS and CDR2 YFSETQ. The CDR3 has 14 residues. The CDR3 nucleotides read TGCGCCAGCAGCATACAGGGGGCGCGAACTGAAGCTTTCTTT. Amino acids: CASSIQGARTEAFF. Drawing the rest from reference TRBV5-1 and TRBJ1-1, the complete variable domain is KAGVTQTPRYLIKTRGQQVTLSCSPISGHRSVSWYQQTPGQGLQFLFEYFSETQRNKGNFPGRFSGRQFSNSRSEMNVSTLELGDSALYLCASSIQGARTEAFFGQGTRLTVV.

J is TRBJ1-1 and V is TRBV29-1; D call uncertain. The V gene lost 5 bases and the J gene lost 4 bases, with 14 bases spanning the gap. This CDR3 is 13 amino acids long. Germline CDR1 reads SQVTM; CDR2 reads ANQGSEA. The DNA of the CDR3 is TGCAGCGTTTGCGCGGGGATGTCCACTGAAGCTTTCTTT. The encoded protein is CSVCAGMSTEAFF.

This clone was counted ten times or more. The chain recombines TRBV6-5 with TRBJ1-1, with D maybe TRBD1 (6 bases). Germline V gene data show CDR1 as MNHEY and CDR2 as SVGAGI. V lost 8 bases, J lost 4 bases, and 14 bases lay in between. The CDR3 is 13 residues long. CDR3 DNA: TGTGCCAGCTGGGGGGGGGCGGGCACTGAAGCTTTCTTT. This encodes CASWGGAGTEAFF.

The genes are TRBV7-6 and TRBJ1-5, with TRBD1 identical over 7 bases. After removal of 1 base from V and 1 base from J, the junction contained 7 bases not matched to a gene. This CDR3 is built from 17 residues. The germline gives CDR1 SGHVS, CDR2 FNYEAQ. The CDR3 DNA follows: TGTGCCAGCAGCTTAGGTAACAGGGGCGCGAGCAATCAGCCCCAGCATTTT. It specifies CASSLGNRGASNQPQHF.

The chain combines TRBV3-1 (or the pseudogene TRBV3-2) with TRBJ1-1; TRBD1 matches at 7 bases. The germline V gene encodes CDR1 LGHDT and CDR2 YNNKEL (reference sequence). This CDR3 is 16 amino acids long. The J segment lost 1 base and the V segment lost 0 bases, leaving 5 bases of the junction unmatched. The CDR3 sequence is CASSQEWDRSNTEAFF. The CDR3, as DNA: TGTGCCAGCAGCCAAGAATGGGACAGATCGAACACTGAAGCTTTCTTT.

V gene TRBV19 combines with J gene TRBJ1-1; no firm D call. Germline V gives CDR1 LNHDA, CDR2 SQIVND (reference sequence). The CDR3 sequence is 12 residues long. Trimming took off 6 bases at V and 1 base at J, with 6 bases between the two ends. In nucleotides, the CDR3 is TGTGCCAGTAGGGGCAGGAACACTGAAGCTTTCTTT. It yields the protein CASRGRNTEAFF.

This clone was seen only once. V gene TRBV3-1 (or the pseudogene TRBV3-2) combines with J gene TRBJ2-7; D is perhaps TRBD1 (7 bases). V lost 2 bases, J lost 6 bases, and 11 bases lay in between. The CDR3 loop spans 13 amino acids. Germline CDR1 and CDR2: LGHDT and YNNKEL (reference sequence). CDR3 DNA sequence: TGTGCCAGCAGCCAACGACAGGGAGGCGAGCAGTACGTC. The encoded protein is CASSQRQGGEQYV.

The V gene is TRBV5-4, the J gene TRBJ2-1; 15 bases agree with TRBD2. The V gene end was trimmed by 7 bases and the J gene end by 13 bases; junction bases not matched to a gene: 6. The CDR3 loop spans 13 amino acids. Germline loops: CDR1 SGHNT, CDR2 YYREEE (reference sequence). CDR3 DNA sequence: TGTGCCAGCGGGGGACTAGCGGGGGGTTCTCAGTTCTTC. Translated, it gives CASGGLAGGSQFF.

This chain links TRBV9 with TRBJ2-3, with 8 bases fitting TRBD1. The V and J ends lost 3 bases and 4 bases, in that order; junction bases with no gene match: 7. This CDR3 comprises 15 residues. CDR1 SGDLS and CDR2 YYNGEE come from the germline V gene. The CDR3 nucleotides are TGTGCCAGCAGCGGCGCAGGGGGCTGGGCAGATACGCAGTATTTT. It encodes CASSGAGGWADTQYF.

This chain links TRBV4-1 with TRBJ1-1; D call uncertain. The germline V gene has CDR1 MGHRA and CDR2 YSYEKL. The CDR3 totals 12 residues. Trimming took 0 bases from V and 10 from J, leaving 9 bases between them. This chain's CDR3 is CASSQDLSGAFF. CDR3 sequence (DNA): TGCGCCAGCAGCCAAGATTTGTCGGGAGCTTTCTTT.

The V and J genes are TRBV2 and TRBJ2-7, with 8 bases aligning to TRBD1. This CDR3 is built from 12 residues. In germline, CDR1 is SNHLY, CDR2 FYNNEI. Germline trimming cut 5 bases from V and 6 bases from J; bases unmatched to any gene: 3. The CDR3 DNA follows: TGTGCCAGCAGTTTGACAGGGGTCGAGCAGTACGTC. Residues: CASSLTGVEQYV.